The source of this T cell receptor (beta chain) is a study of cytotoxic CD8 clonotypes in ibrutinib-treated CLL. Method: immunoSEQ multiplex PCR; TCRdb's copy keeps in-frame clones and lacks some. The sample includes 150,000 or so clones, roughly four fifths of them seen just once. The CDR3 totals 14 residues. CDR1 and CDR2 from the germline V gene are SGHVS and FQNEAQ. Trimming stripped 6 bases from V and 0 bases from J, with 9 bases between. As to this clone: The same CDR3 can be traced to other DNA sequences in this sample.

Genomic DNA for TCR beta libraries, around 1.9 micrograms, came from cryopreserved PBMCs. The sequence derives from a human donor with chronic lymphocytic leukemia. This rearrangement joins TRBV7-8 to TRBJ1-3; tentative D call: TRBD1 (6 bases). Source: PBMCs, taken after 24 months of ibrutinib treatment. The CDR3 coding sequence is TGTGCCAGCAGTTTGACAGGCTCTGGAAACACCATATATTTT. This translates into CASSLTGSGNTIYF.